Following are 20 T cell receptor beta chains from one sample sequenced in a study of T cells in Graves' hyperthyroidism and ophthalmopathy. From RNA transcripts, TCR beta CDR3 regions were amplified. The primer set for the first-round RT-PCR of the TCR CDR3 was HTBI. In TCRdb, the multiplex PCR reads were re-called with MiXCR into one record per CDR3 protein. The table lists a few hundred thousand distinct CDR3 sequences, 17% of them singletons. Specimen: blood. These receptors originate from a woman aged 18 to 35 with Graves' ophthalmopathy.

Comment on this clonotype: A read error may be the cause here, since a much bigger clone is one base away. Here the CDR3 reads CASALSRDTEAFF. The CDR3 DNA reads TGTGCCAGCGCTTTGAGCAGAGACACTGAAGCTTTCTTT. The gene calls are TRBV18 and TRBJ1-1; D ambiguous. This CDR3 has 13 amino acids. Looked up from germline, CDR1 is KGHSH and CDR2 is LQKENI. Between the trimmed V and J ends, which lost 8 bases and 3 bases, there was a span of 13 bases.

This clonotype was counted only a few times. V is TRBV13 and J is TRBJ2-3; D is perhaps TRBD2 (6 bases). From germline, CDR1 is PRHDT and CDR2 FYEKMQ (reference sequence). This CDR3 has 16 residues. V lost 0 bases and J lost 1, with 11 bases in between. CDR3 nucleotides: TGTGCCAGCAGCTTAGGTGGGGGGAAGCGCACAGATACGCAGTATTTT. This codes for CASSLGGGKRTDTQYF.

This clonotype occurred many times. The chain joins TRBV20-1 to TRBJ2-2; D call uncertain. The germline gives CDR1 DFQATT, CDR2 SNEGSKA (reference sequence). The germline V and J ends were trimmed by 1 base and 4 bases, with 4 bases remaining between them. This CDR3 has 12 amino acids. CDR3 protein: CSARVGTGELFF. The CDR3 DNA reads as TGCAGTGCTAGAGTTGGCACCGGGGAGCTGTTTTTT.

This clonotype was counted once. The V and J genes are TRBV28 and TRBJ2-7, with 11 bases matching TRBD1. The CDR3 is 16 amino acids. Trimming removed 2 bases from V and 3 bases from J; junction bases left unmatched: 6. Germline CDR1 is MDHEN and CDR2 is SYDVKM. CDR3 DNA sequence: TGTGCCAGCAGTTTACTGACCGGGACAGGGGGCTACGAGCAGTACTTC. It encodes CASSLLTGTGGYEQYF. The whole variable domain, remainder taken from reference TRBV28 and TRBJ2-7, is DVKVTQSSRYLVKRTGEKVFLECVQDMDHENMFWYRQDPGLGLRLIYFSYDVKMKEKGDIPEGYSVSREKKERFSLILESASTNQTSMYLCASSLLTGTGGYEQYFGPGTRLTVT.

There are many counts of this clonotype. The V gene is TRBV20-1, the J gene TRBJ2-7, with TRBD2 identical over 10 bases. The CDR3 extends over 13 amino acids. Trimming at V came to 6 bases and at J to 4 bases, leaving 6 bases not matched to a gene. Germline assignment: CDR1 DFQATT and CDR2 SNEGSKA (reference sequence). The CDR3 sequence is CSALSGRLYEQYF. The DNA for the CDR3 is TGCAGTGCCCTTAGCGGGAGGTTATACGAGCAGTACTTC.

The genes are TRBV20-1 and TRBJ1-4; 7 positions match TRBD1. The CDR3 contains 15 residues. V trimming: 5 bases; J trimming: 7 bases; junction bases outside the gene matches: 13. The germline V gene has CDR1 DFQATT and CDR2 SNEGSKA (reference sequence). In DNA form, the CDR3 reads TGCAGTGCTGGAAATAACAGGGGAGATGGTGAAAAACTGTTTTTT. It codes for CSAGNNRGDGEKLFF.

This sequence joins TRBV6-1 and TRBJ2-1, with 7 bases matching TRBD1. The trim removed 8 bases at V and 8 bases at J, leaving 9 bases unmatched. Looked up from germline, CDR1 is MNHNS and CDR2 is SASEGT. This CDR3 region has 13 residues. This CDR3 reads CASYRGARDEQFF. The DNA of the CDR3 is TGTGCCAGCTACAGGGGAGCTCGGGATGAGCAGTTCTTC.

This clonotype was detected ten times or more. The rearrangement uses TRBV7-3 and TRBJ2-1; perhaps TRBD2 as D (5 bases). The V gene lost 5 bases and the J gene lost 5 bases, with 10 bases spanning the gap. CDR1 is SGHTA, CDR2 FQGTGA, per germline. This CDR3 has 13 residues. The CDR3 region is CASSRSSDNEQFF. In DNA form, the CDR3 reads TGTGCCAGCAGCCGTAGTAGCGACAATGAGCAGTTCTTC.

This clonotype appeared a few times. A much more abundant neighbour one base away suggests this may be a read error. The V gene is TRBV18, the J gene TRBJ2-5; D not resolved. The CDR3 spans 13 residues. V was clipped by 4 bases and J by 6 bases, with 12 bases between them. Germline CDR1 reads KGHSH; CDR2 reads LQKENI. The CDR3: CASSQNNRKTQYF. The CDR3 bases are TGTGCCAGCTCACAAAATAACCGGAAGACCCAGTACTTC.

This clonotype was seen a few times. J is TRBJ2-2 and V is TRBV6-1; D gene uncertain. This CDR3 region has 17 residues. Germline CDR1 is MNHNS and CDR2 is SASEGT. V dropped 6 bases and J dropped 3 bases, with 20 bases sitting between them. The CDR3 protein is CASSQGIYRLDTGELFF. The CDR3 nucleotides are TGTGCCAGCAGCCAAGGGATCTACCGACTGGACACCGGGGAGCTGTTTTTT.

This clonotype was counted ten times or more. This CDR3 is CASSPPGLASNEQFF. In DNA, the CDR3 is TGTGCCAGCAGCCCACCGGGACTAGCTTCCAATGAGCAGTTCTTC. The chain recombines TRBV7-8 with TRBJ2-1; 9 bases line up with TRBD2. V shed 5 bases and J 6 bases; nucleotides not matched to a gene: 8. Germline lookup yields CDR1 SGHVS and CDR2 FQNEAQ. The CDR3 spans 15 residues.

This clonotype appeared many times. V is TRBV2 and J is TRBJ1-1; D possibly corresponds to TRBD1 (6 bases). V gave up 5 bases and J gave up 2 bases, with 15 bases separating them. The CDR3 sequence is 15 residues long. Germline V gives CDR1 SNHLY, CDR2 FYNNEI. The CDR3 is CASSREPGVNTEAFF. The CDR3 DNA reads TGTGCCAGCAGTAGGGAGCCAGGGGTTAACACTGAAGCTTTCTTT.

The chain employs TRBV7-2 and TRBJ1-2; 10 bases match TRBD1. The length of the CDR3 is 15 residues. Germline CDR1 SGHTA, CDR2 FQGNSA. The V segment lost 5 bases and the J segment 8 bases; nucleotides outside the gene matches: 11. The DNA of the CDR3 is TGTGCCAGCAGCCCAGGGACAGGGGTCAATTGGGGCTACACCTTC. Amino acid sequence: CASSPGTGVNWGYTF.

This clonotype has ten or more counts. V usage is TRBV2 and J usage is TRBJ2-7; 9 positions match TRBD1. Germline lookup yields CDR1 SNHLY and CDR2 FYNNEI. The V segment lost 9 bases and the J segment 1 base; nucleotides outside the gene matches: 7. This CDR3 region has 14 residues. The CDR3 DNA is TGTGCCAGTCAAAACGGGACAGGGTCCTACGAGCAGTACTTC. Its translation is CASQNGTGSYEQYF.

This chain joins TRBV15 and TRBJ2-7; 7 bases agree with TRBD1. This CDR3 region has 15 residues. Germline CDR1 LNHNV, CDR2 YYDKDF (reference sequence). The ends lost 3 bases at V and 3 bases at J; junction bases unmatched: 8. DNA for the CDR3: TGTGCCACCAGCAGCCCCGGACAGGAGAGCTACGAGCAGTACTTC. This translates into CATSSPGQESYEQYF.

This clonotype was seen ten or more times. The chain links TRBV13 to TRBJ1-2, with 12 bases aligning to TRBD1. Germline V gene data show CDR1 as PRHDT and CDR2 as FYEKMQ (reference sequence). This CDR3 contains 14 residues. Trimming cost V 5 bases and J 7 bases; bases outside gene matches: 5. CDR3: CASSSGTGGFGYTF. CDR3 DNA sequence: TGTGCCAGCAGCAGCGGGACAGGGGGCTTTGGCTACACCTTC.

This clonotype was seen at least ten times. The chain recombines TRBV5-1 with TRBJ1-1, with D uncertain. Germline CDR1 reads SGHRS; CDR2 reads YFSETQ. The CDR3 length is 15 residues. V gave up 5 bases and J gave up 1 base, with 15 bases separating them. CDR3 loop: CASRPTGKTNTEAFF. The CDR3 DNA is TGCGCCAGCAGACCGACGGGCAAGACGAACACTGAAGCTTTCTTT. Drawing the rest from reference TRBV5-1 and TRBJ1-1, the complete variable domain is KAGVTQTPRYLIKTRGQQVTLSCSPISGHRSVSWYQQTPGQGLQFLFEYFSETQRNKGNFPGRFSGRQFSNSRSEMNVSTLELGDSALYLCASRPTGKTNTEAFFGQGTRLTVV.

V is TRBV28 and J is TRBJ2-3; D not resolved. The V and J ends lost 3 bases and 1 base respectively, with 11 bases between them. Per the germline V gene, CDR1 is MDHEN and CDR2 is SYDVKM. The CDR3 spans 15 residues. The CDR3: CASSFGPHGTDTQYF. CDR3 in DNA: TGTGCCAGCAGTTTCGGCCCGCACGGCACAGATACGCAGTATTTT. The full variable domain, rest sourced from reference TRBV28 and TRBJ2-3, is DVKVTQSSRYLVKRTGEKVFLECVQDMDHENMFWYRQDPGLGLRLIYFSYDVKMKEKGDIPEGYSVSREKKERFSLILESASTNQTSMYLCASSFGPHGTDTQYFGPGTRLTVL.

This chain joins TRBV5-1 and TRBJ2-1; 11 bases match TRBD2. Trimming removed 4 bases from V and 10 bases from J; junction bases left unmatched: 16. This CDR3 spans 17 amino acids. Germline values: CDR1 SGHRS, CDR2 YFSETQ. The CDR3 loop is CASSPRASGGPFREQFF. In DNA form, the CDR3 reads TGCGCCAGCAGCCCTCGGGCTAGCGGGGGGCCTTTTAGGGAGCAGTTCTTC.

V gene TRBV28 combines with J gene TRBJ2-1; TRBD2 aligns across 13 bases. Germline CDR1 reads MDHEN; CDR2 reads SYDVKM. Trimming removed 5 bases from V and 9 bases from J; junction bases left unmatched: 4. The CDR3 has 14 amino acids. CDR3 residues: CASSGLAGAGEQFF. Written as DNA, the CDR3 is TGTGCCAGCAGTGGACTAGCGGGGGCTGGTGAGCAGTTCTTC.